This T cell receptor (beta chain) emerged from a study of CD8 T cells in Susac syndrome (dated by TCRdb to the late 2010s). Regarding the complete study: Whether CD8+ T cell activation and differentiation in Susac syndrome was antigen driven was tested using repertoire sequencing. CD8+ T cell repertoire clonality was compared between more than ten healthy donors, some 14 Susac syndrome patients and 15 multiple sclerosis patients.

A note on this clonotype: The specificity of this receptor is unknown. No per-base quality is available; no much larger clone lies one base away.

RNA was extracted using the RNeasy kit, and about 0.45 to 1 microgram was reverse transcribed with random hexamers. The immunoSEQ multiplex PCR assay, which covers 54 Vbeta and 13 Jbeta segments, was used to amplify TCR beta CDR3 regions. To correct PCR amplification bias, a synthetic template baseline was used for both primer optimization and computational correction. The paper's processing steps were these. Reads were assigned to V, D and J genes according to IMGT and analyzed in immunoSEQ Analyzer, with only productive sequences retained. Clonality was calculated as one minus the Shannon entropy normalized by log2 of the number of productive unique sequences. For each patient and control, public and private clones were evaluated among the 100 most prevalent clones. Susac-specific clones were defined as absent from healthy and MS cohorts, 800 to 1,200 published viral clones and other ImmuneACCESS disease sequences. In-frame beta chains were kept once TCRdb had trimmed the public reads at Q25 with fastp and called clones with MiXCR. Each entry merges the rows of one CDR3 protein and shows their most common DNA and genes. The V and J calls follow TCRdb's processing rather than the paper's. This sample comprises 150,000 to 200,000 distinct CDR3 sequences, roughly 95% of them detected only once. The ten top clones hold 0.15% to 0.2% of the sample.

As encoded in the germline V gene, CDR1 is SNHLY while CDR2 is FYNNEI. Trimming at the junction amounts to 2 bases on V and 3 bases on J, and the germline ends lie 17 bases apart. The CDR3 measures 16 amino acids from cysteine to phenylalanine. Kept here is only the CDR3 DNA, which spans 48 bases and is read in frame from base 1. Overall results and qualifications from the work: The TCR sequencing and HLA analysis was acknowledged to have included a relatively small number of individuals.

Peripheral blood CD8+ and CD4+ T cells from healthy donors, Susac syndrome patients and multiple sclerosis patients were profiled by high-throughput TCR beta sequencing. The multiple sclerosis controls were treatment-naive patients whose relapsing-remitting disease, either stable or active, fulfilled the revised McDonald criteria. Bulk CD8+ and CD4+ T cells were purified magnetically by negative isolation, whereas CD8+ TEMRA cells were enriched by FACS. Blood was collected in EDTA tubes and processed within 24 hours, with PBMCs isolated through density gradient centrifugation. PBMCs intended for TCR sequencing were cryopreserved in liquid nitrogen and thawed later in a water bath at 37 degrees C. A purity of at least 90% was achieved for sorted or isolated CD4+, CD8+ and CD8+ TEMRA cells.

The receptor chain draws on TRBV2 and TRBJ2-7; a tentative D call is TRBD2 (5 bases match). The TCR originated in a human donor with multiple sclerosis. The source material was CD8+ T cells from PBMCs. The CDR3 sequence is CASSELRPGRVYEQYF. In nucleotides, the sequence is TGTGCCAGCAGTGAATTGAGGCCGGGAAGAGTCTACGAGCAGTACTTC. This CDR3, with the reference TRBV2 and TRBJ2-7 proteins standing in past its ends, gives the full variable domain EPEVTQTPSHQVTQMGQEVILRCVPISNHLYFYWYRQILGQKVEFLVSFYNNEISEKSEIFDDQFSVERPDGSNFTLKIRSTKLEDSAMYFCASSELRPGRVYEQYFGPGTRLTVT.